These 20 T cell receptor beta chains were all obtained from the same sample, sequenced in a study of control samples from healthy donors and cancer patients (dated by TCRdb to 2020 to 2021). Receptors were amplified or captured by the immunoSEQ multiplex PCR assay. TCRdb stores this immuneACCESS table with in-frame sequences only. Part of the clones is absent; in the studies checked, under half of the shortfall reflects unresolved V genes, and no reason is known for the rest. This sample is represented by around 82,000 clones; approximately 89% of them were singletons. 20% of the sample lies in the top ten. The specimen sequenced was blood. These receptors came from a man aged 45-65 years in good health.

This clone was seen a single time. The V call is TRBV18, the J call TRBJ2-5; 10 bases match TRBD2. Germline V gives CDR1 KGHSH, CDR2 LQKENI. The CDR3 spans 16 residues. V lost 3 bases and J lost 3; bases outside the gene matches: 7. DNA of the CDR3: TGTGCCAGCTCACCGTCCCAACTAGCGGGGAAAGAGACCCAGTACTTC. Its protein is CASSPSQLAGKETQYF.

The V and J genes are TRBV5-1 and TRBJ2-7; TRBD2 is a possible D gene (6 bases). Germline CDR1 SGHRS, CDR2 YFSETQ. CDR3 length equals 16 residues. V lost 0 bases and J lost 2, with 15 bases in between. CDR3 coding DNA: TGCGCCAGCAGCTTGGCCGGGAAGCGGGTTACCTACGAGCAGTACTTC. This encodes CASSLAGKRVTYEQYF.

Details on this clone: At the DNA level, this CDR3 is encoded by other sequences in the same sample as well. The V and J genes are TRBV5-4 and TRBJ1-1; no firm D call. CDR1 and CDR2 (germline): SGHNT, YYREEE (reference sequence). The V end lost 4 bases, the J end lost 2 bases, and 9 bases lay between the germline ends. This CDR3 contains 13 residues. The CDR3 spells CASSPDTNTEAFF. The CDR3 region has the DNA TGTGCCAGCAGCCCTGACACTAACACTGAAGCTTTCTTT.

The rearrangement uses TRBV5-6 and TRBJ2-7, with a possible D match to TRBD1 (5 bases). In germline, CDR1 is SGHDT, CDR2 YYEEEE. With 7 bases removed from V and 2 bases from J, the gap between germline ends came to 16 bases. This CDR3 has 14 amino acids. Here the CDR3 DNA reads TGTGCCAGCTACAAAACTCAAGGGGCCTACGAGCAGTACGTC. Translated, it gives CASYKTQGAYEQYV.

CDR3 sequence: CASRQSGTGGKSGNTIYF. As DNA, the CDR3 is TGTGCCAGCAGGCAGTCCGGGACAGGGGGCAAGTCTGGAAACACCATATATTTT. The rearrangement uses TRBV7-9 and TRBJ1-3; 12 nucleotides line up with TRBD1. The CDR3 sequence is 18 residues long. V gave up 6 bases and J gave up 1 base; unmatched junction bases: 10. CDR1 is SEHNR, CDR2 FQNEAQ, per germline (reference sequence).

V gene TRBV6-1 combines with J gene TRBJ2-7; TRBD2 matches 11 bases. This CDR3 has 15 amino acids. V dropped 1 base and J dropped 7; count of bases not matched to a gene: 6. Germline CDR1 and CDR2: MNHNS and SASEGT. The CDR3 here is CASSEGSSGGQEQYV. Here the CDR3 DNA reads TGTGCCAGCAGTGAAGGGTCTAGCGGGGGGCAGGAGCAGTACGTC.

By proportion, this clone is medium-sized. This CDR3 is CASSYQYEVYGYTF. CDR3 nucleotide sequence: TGTGCCAGCAGTTACCAGTACGAGGTCTATGGCTACACCTTC. The V gene is TRBV6-2 or TRBV6-3, the J gene TRBJ1-2, with D unclear. CDR1 is MNHEY, CDR2 SVGEGT, per germline. The CDR3 contains 14 residues. Trimming stripped 2 bases from V and 4 bases from J, with 11 bases between.

Comments on this clone: The same CDR3 is also encoded by other DNA sequences in this sample. The chain couples TRBV18 to TRBJ2-3; the D is unclear. This CDR3 contains 13 residues. The V gene lost 0 bases and the J gene lost 0 bases, with 1 base spanning the gap. CDR1 is KGHSH and CDR2 is LQKENI in the germline V gene. The DNA for the CDR3 is TGTGCCAGCTCACCACCTAGCACAGATACGCAGTATTTT. Translated: CASSPPSTDTQYF.

V is TRBV7-2 and J is TRBJ2-1; D ambiguous. This CDR3 has 16 amino acids. Germline V gene lookup returns CDR1 SGHTA and CDR2 FQGNSA. V was shortened by 7 bases and J by 0 bases, with 16 bases between the two germline ends. CDR3 DNA sequence: TGTGCCAGCAAAAATGGGCTTATTCTCTCCTACAATGAGCAGTTCTTC. It yields the protein CASKNGLILSYNEQFF.

As concerns this clone: Different DNA sequences within this sample yield the same CDR3. This chain links TRBV5-1 with TRBJ2-5, with no clear D. The CDR3 is 11 residues long. CDR1 SGHRS and CDR2 YFSETQ come from the germline V gene. V was trimmed by 1 base and J by 2 bases, leaving 0 bases between them. CDR3 residues: CASSLQETQYF. The CDR3, as DNA: TGCGCCAGCAGCTTGCAAGAGACCCAGTACTTC. Together with reference TRBV5-1 and TRBJ2-5, the CDR3 gives the full variable domain: KAGVTQTPRYLIKTRGQQVTLSCSPISGHRSVSWYQQTPGQGLQFLFEYFSETQRNKGNFPGRFSGRQFSNSRSEMNVSTLELGDSALYLCASSLQETQYFGPGTRLLVL.

V and J are TRBV9 and TRBJ1-1, with a tentative D call TRBD1 (6 bases). V was trimmed by 2 bases and J by 1 base, leaving 9 bases between them. Germline V gene data show CDR1 as SGDLS and CDR2 as YYNGEE. The CDR3 consists of 14 residues. The CDR3, as DNA: TGTGCCAGCAGCGTGGGGGGGCAGAACACTGAAGCTTTCTTT. It yields the protein CASSVGGQNTEAFF.

This clone was counted a single time. This sequence joins TRBV18 and TRBJ1-1; 9 positions agree with TRBD1. This CDR3 has 14 amino acids. Germline CDR1 is KGHSH and CDR2 is LQKENI. The V gene end was trimmed by 5 bases and the J gene end by 6 bases; junction bases not matched to a gene: 7. This chain's CDR3 is CASSEQGAKSEAFF. For the CDR3, the DNA is TGTGCCAGCTCAGAACAGGGGGCTAAGTCTGAAGCTTTCTTT.

The chain recombines TRBV6-4 with TRBJ1-4, with no clear D. In germline, CDR1 is MRHNA, CDR2 SNTAGT. The CDR3 runs to 14 residues. Trimming removed 3 bases at V and 4 bases at J, with 9 bases between. This CDR3 reads CASSEGRSNEKLFF. CDR3 nucleotide sequence: TGTGCCAGCAGTGAAGGCAGGAGTAATGAAAAACTGTTTTTT.

In its sample, this clone was seen a few times. In nucleotides, the CDR3 is TGTGCCACTTCTGCGGGGGACACTCTTATATATGGCTACACCTTC. Its translation: CATSAGDTLIYGYTF. This sequence joins TRBV24-1 and TRBJ1-2; D possibly corresponds to TRBD1 (6 bases). V was cut by 10 bases and J by 5 bases, with 22 bases left in between. CDR3 length: 15 amino acids. Germline loops: CDR1 KGHDR, CDR2 SFDVKD.

This chain uses TRBV7-8 with TRBJ2-3; no clear D gene. This CDR3 spans 13 amino acids. Per germline, CDR1 SGHVS and CDR2 FQNEAQ. Between the trimmed V and J ends, which lost 1 base and 4 bases, there was a span of 6 bases. The chain's CDR3 is CASSLGGSDTQYF. The CDR3 coding sequence is TGTGCCAGCAGCTTAGGGGGTTCAGATACGCAGTATTTT.

The chain carries TRBV6-5 and TRBJ1-1, with 9 bases matching TRBD1. Germline V gene data show CDR1 as MNHEY and CDR2 as SVGAGI. This CDR3 has 12 amino acids. Germline trimming cut 6 bases from V and 6 bases from J; bases unmatched to any gene: 2. The CDR3, as DNA: TGTGCCAGCAGGAGACAGGGGGCTGAAGCTTTCTTT. This codes for CASRRQGAEAFF.

V gene TRBV24-1 combines with J gene TRBJ2-1, with unresolved D. In germline, CDR1 is KGHDR, CDR2 SFDVKD. This CDR3 has 12 residues. V was shortened by 4 bases and J by 9 bases, with 9 bases between the two germline ends. The DNA for the CDR3 is TGTGCCACCAGTGAATCCCACTCTGAGCAGTTCTTC. Its protein is CATSESHSEQFF.

This clone was seen a single time. V and J are TRBV9 and TRBJ1-2; no clear D. This CDR3 contains 13 residues. Per the germline V gene, CDR1 is SGDLS and CDR2 is YYNGEE. The germline V and J ends were trimmed by 4 bases and 9 bases, with 16 bases remaining between them. CDR3 amino acids: CASSFRTGLSYTF. As DNA, the CDR3 is TGTGCCAGCAGCTTCCGGACTGGCCTAAGCTACACCTTC.

Written as DNA, the CDR3 is TGTGCCAGCAGCTTCGGACAGGGACGATCAGATACGCAGTATTTT. It yields the protein CASSFGQGRSDTQYF. The genes are TRBV11-3 and TRBJ2-3; 8 positions agree with TRBD1. The length of the CDR3 is 15 residues. CDR1 is SGHNT and CDR2 is YENEEA in the germline V gene. After removal of 3 bases from V and 4 bases from J, the junction contained 6 bases not matched to a gene. The complete variable domain, with remaining parts taken from reference TRBV11-3 and TRBJ2-3, reads EAGVVQSPRYKIIEKKQPVAFWCNPISGHNTLYWYLQNLGQGPELLIRYENEEAVDDSQLPKDRFSAERLKGVDSTLKIQPAELGDSAVYLCASSFGQGRSDTQYFGPGTRLTVL.

The chain is built from TRBV27 and TRBJ1-2; TRBD1 might be the D (6 bases). With 3 bases removed from V and 2 bases from J, the gap between germline ends came to 10 bases. From germline, CDR1 is MNHEY and CDR2 SMNVEV (reference sequence). The CDR3 runs to 14 residues. CDR3 bases: TGTGCCAGCAGTTTTACAGGGAGCAACTATGGCTACACCTTC. It specifies CASSFTGSNYGYTF.